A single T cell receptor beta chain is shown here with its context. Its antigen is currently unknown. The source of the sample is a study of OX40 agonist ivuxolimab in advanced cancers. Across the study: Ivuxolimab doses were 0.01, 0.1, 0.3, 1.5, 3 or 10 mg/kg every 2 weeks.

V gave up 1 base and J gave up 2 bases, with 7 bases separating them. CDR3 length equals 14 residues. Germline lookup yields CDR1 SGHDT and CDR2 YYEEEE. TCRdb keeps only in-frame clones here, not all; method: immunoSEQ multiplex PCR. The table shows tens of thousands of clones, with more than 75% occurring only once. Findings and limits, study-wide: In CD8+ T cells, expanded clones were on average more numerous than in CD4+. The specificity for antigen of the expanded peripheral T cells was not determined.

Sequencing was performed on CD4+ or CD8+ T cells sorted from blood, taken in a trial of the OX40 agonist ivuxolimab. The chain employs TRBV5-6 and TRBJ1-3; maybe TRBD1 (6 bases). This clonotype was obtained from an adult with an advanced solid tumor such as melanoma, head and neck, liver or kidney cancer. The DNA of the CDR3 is TGTGCCAGCAGCTTGTACAGGGCTGGAAACACCATATATTTT. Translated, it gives CASSLYRAGNTIYF.